Only one count was recorded for the clone carrying this T cell receptor (beta chain). Its antigen is still unknown. This sample was included in a study of cytomegalovirus exposure and HLA in healthy donors. The PCR employed 60 Vbeta primers together with 13 Jbeta primers. Repertoires were generated with immunoSEQ multiplex PCR, while TCRdb's copy carries only in-frame clones and drops some. The profile shows 100,000 to 150,000 clones, 82% of them singletons. Study outcomes and limitations: The study labeled fewer than 200 TCR beta chains cytomegalovirus-associated. Later analysis suggested links between common viral pathogens and several top significant clusters. Certain sequence variants were highly shared and formed a cluster, and this cluster was likely a sequencing artifact.

Germline V lookup: CDR1 MGHRA, CDR2 YSYEKL. J gave up 2 bases and V 6 bases, and 4 bases lay outside the gene matches. This CDR3 region has 14 residues. The chain combines TRBV4-1 with TRBJ2-7, with TRBD1 matching 10 bases. Sequencing was performed on PBMCs. This clonotype was sampled from a boy younger than 10 in good health and CMV-seronegative. Here the CDR3 DNA reads TGCGCCAGCAGTCTTGGACAGGGGGCCTACGAGCAGTACGTC. Translated, it gives CASSLGQGAYEQYV.